The T cell receptor (beta chain) under discussion was sequenced for a study of shared clonotypes between healthy human individuals. Method: immunoSEQ multiplex PCR; TCRdb's copy keeps in-frame clones and lacks some. The sample includes 2 million or so clones, approximately 94% of them seen just once. Naivety among CD8 cells was defined by CD45RO negativity and positive CCR7 selection, thereby excluding terminally differentiated effector memory CD45RA+ cells. The CDR3 covers 11 residues. With 0 bases removed from V and 6 bases from J, the gap between germline ends came to 5 bases. Germline lookup yields CDR1 GTSNPN and CDR2 SVGIG (reference sequence). About this clone itself: Other DNA variants within this sample encode the same CDR3.

The origin of this receptor is a man aged 18-30 years in good health. The chain joins TRBV30 to TRBJ1-1; D is unresolved. Sequenced material: naive CD8+ T cells sorted from blood. In DNA form, the CDR3 reads TGTGCCTGGAGTGTAGCCCCTGAAGCTTTCTTT. It translates to CAWSVAPEAFF.